One TCR beta chain is described in this entry. The antigen it recognizes is unknown. Per-base qualities were not stored, and no clone one base away is much larger. The source of the sample is a study of CD8 T cells in Susac syndrome (dated by TCRdb to between 2019 and 2020). About the full investigation: Among the sequenced Susac syndrome patients, 5 or 6 had clinically active disease and about 8 were in clinical remission. At blood withdrawal, Susac syndrome patients were either therapy-naive, taking corticosteroids (in some cases with IVIg as well), or taking IVIg alone. The study used repertoire sequencing to test whether antigen drove CD8+ T cell activation and differentiation in Susac syndrome. On the study overall, not on this receptor specifically: The CD4+ T cell repertoire of patients with Susac syndrome showed no detectable clonal expansion. The study acknowledged that relatively few individuals were included in the TCR sequencing and HLA analysis.

RNA was extracted using the RNeasy kit, and about 0.5 to 1 microgram was reverse transcribed with random hexamers. The immunoSEQ multiplex PCR assay, which covers 54 Vbeta and 13 Jbeta segments, was used to amplify TCR beta CDR3 regions. Bias from PCR amplification was corrected by using a synthetic template baseline for primer optimization and for computational correction. The authors' pipeline ran thus. Only productive sequences were kept, with reads annotated to V, D and J genes according to IMGT and analyzed in immunoSEQ Analyzer. Clonality was calculated as one minus the Shannon entropy normalized by log2 of the number of productive unique sequences. For each patient and control, public and private clones were evaluated within the 100 most prevalent clones. Clones were defined as Susac-specific when absent from the healthy and MS cohorts, from fewer than 1,300 published viral clones and from other ImmuneACCESS disease sequences. TCRdb trimmed public reads at Q25 via fastp, called clones via MiXCR and kept in-frame beta chains. For every CDR3 protein sequence, its rows merge into one entry that carries the most common genes and DNA. The V and J calls reflect TCRdb's pipeline rather than the authors' work. Within this sample are roughly 200,000 distinct CDR3 sequences, with more than 85% of them counted one time only. The ten most abundant clones make up 0.085% to 0.09% of the sample.

Peripheral blood CD8+ and CD4+ T cells from healthy donors, Susac syndrome patients and multiple sclerosis patients were profiled using high-throughput TCR beta sequencing. The Susac syndrome patients fulfilled recently defined diagnostic criteria for definite or probable disease. Bulk CD8+ and CD4+ T cells were purified magnetically by negative isolation, whereas CD8+ TEMRA cells were enriched by FACS. Blood was drawn into EDTA tubes, processed within 24 hours, and PBMCs were isolated by density gradient centrifugation. PBMCs intended for TCR sequencing were frozen in liquid nitrogen and were later thawed in a 37 degrees C water bath. Purity of sorted or isolated CD4+, CD8+ and CD8+ TEMRA cells was at least 90%. V is shortened by 8 bases, J by 6 bases, and the region joining them spans 13 bases. Measured from the cysteine to the phenylalanine, the CDR3 is 12 residues long. The DNA shown is the 36-base CDR3, in frame from base 1. Looking up the germline V gene (reference sequence) yields CDR1 WNHNN and CDR2 SYGVQD.

The origin of this receptor is a human donor with Susac syndrome. What was sequenced was CD4+ T cells from PBMCs. The sequence is built from TRBV10-1 and TRBJ1-2, with the D segment identity uncertain. The CDR3 region reads CASRHLRHGYTF. In nucleotide form, the sequence is TGCGCCAGCCGCCACTTGAGGCATGGCTACACCTTC.